These 19 T cell receptor beta chains were all obtained from the same sample, sequenced in a study of blood T cell repertoires in COVID-19. The table came from immunoSEQ multiplex PCR; TCRdb's copy has only in-frame clones and leaves some out. The sample has 150,000 to 200,000 clones; around 90% are singletons. The sequencing input was PBMCs or T cells enriched from blood (not recorded which). These receptors originate from a woman aged 25 to 39 who had recovered from COVID-19.

This clone was seen a few times. The chain couples TRBV4-3 to TRBJ1-2, with TRBD1 as a possible D gene (6 bases). The V gene's germline CDR1 is LGHNA and CDR2 YSLEER. Trimming left V 0 bases short and J 8 bases short, with 22 bases between. The CDR3 runs 17 residues. The CDR3 is CASSQESGTLLPGGYTF. CDR3 bases: TGCGCCAGCAGCCAAGAATCCGGGACACTTCTCCCAGGGGGCTACACCTTC.

The rearrangement uses TRBV30 and TRBJ1-3; TRBD1 matches at 9 bases. CDR1 is GTSNPN, CDR2 SVGIG, per germline (reference sequence). J gave up 3 bases and V 4 bases, and 7 bases lay outside the gene matches. This CDR3 is built from 15 residues. The CDR3 DNA reads TGTGCCTGGATCATACCGGGACAGGGTGGAAACACCATATATTTT. Amino acids: CAWIIPGQGGNTIYF.

The V gene is TRBV12-3 or TRBV12-4, the J gene TRBJ1-5; D ambiguous. CDR3 length equals 13 residues. Trimming cost V 0 bases and J 9 bases, with 9 bases left between them. The CDR3 region is CASSLAGRRPQHF. CDR3 coding DNA: TGTGCCAGCAGTTTAGCAGGGAGGCGGCCCCAGCATTTT.

This chain links TRBV7-2 with TRBJ1-1, with D perhaps TRBD1 (5 bases). Germline CDR1 and CDR2: SGHTA and FQGNSA. Trimming left V 5 bases short and J 1 base short, with 14 bases between. This CDR3 contains 15 residues. The CDR3 DNA is TGTGCCAGCAGCCGTGATGGGGCCGGGAACACTGAAGCTTTCTTT. Its translation: CASSRDGAGNTEAFF.

The CDR3 loop reads CSVEFRGQEKLFF. CDR3 DNA sequence: TGCAGCGTTGAGTTCAGGGGGCAAGAAAAACTGTTTTTT. This chain links TRBV29-1 with TRBJ1-4; 8 bases match TRBD1. The CDR3 is 13 amino acids. V lost 3 bases to trimming and J lost 8 bases; unmatched junction nucleotides: 5. Looked up from germline, CDR1 is SQVTM and CDR2 is ANQGSEA.

The V call is TRBV7-2, the J call TRBJ1-2, with D perhaps TRBD1 (5 bases). The CDR3 contains 14 residues. V was pared by 5 bases and J by 5 bases, with 15 bases between. Germline lookup yields CDR1 SGHTA and CDR2 FQGNSA. CDR3 amino acids: CASSPRGRDYGYTF. The DNA for the CDR3 is TGTGCCAGCAGCCCCCGAGGCAGGGATTATGGCTACACCTTC.

This rearrangement joins TRBV6-2 or TRBV6-3 to TRBJ1-1; a weak D match, TRBD1 (6 bases). Germline values: CDR1 MNHEY, CDR2 SVGEGT. The length of the CDR3 is 15 residues. Trimming cost V 5 bases and J 1 base, with 14 bases left between them. Written as DNA, the CDR3 is TGTGCCAGCAGTGACCGGACAGTCACGAACACTGAAGCTTTCTTT. Translation gives CASSDRTVTNTEAFF.

The V gene is TRBV30, the J gene TRBJ1-6, with 9 bases fitting TRBD1. Unmatched junction bases numbered 8, after V lost 1 base and J lost 10 bases. The CDR3 loop spans 15 amino acids. The germline gives CDR1 GTSNPN, CDR2 SVGIG (reference sequence). DNA of the CDR3: TGTGCCTGGAGTGCAAGGACAGGGGTCGGGTCACCCCTCCACTTT. It codes for CAWSARTGVGSPLHF.

V usage is TRBV19 and J usage is TRBJ1-2; the D gene is possibly TRBD1 (6 bases). The CDR3 totals 14 residues. CDR1 is LNHDA, CDR2 SQIVND, per germline (reference sequence). The ends were cut back, 7 bases at V and 1 base at J, with 13 bases in the middle. CDR3 sequence (DNA): TGTGCCAGTACCCCCGGACAGTTTAACTATGGCTACACCTTC. It is translated as CASTPGQFNYGYTF.

The chain has TRBV12-3 or TRBV12-4 and TRBJ1-5; perhaps TRBD1 as D (5 bases). This CDR3 has 12 residues. V lost 5 bases and J lost 6, with 8 bases in between. DNA of the CDR3: TGTGCCAGCAGTCACGGGGGTCAGCCCCAGCATTTT. Translation gives CASSHGGQPQHF.

The genes are TRBV7-3 and TRBJ1-5; a weak D match, TRBD1 (5 bases). Trimming stripped 1 base from V and 9 bases from J, with 13 bases between. This CDR3 contains 14 residues. The germline CDR1 and CDR2 sequences are SGHTA and FQGTGA. Here the CDR3 reads CASSLNAGPGPQHF. CDR3 coding DNA: TGTGCCAGCAGCTTAAACGCAGGGCCAGGGCCCCAGCATTTT. The full variable domain, its missing parts supplied by reference TRBV7-3 and TRBJ1-5, is GAGVSQTPSNKVTEKGKYVELRCDPISGHTALYWYRQSLGQGPEFLIYFQGTGAADDSGLPNDRFFAVRPEGSVSTLKIQRTERGDSAVYLCASSLNAGPGPQHFGDGTRLSIL.

This chain uses TRBV7-3 with TRBJ2-1, with TRBD2 matching 14 bases. The CDR3 sequence is 15 residues long. The trim removed 5 bases at V and 5 bases at J, leaving 2 bases unmatched. CDR1 and CDR2 (germline): SGHTA, FQGTGA. CDR3 residues: CASSATSGGDNEQFF. CDR3 in DNA: TGTGCCAGCAGCGCGACTAGCGGGGGGGACAATGAGCAGTTCTTC.

The rearrangement uses TRBV9 and TRBJ2-3; 7 bases are shared with TRBD2. The V and J ends lost 0 bases and 6 bases, in that order; junction bases with no gene match: 10. The CDR3 loop spans 16 amino acids. Per the germline V gene, CDR1 is SGDLS and CDR2 is YYNGEE. The CDR3 region is CASSVVARGSSDTQYF. The CDR3 coding sequence is TGTGCCAGCAGCGTAGTAGCGCGGGGGTCCTCGGATACGCAGTATTTT. The full variable domain, with the rest looked up from reference TRBV9 and TRBJ2-3, is DSGVTQTPKHLITATGQRVTLRCSPRSGDLSVYWYQQSLDQGLQFLIQYYNGEERAKGNILERFSAQQFPDLHSELNLSSLELGDSALYFCASSVVARGSSDTQYFGPGTRLTVL.

This chain uses TRBV14 with TRBJ1-1; TRBD1 matches at 10 bases. Per the germline V gene, CDR1 is SGHDN and CDR2 is FVKESK. The CDR3 length is 16 residues. Germline trimming cut 0 bases from V and 4 bases from J; bases unmatched to any gene: 5. DNA for the CDR3: TGTGCCAGCAGCCAAGAAGACAGGGGGCTACGCACTGAAGCTTTCTTT. This translates into CASSQEDRGLRTEAFF.

The chain joins TRBV6-5 to TRBJ1-2; TRBD1 aligns across 9 bases. Germline V gene sequence: CDR1 MNHEY, CDR2 SVGAGI. The CDR3 has 14 amino acids. J was trimmed by 4 bases and V by 6 bases; bases with no gene match: 6. The CDR3 spells CASSRTGEVYGYTF. As DNA, the CDR3 is TGTGCCAGCAGCCGGACAGGGGAAGTCTATGGCTACACCTTC.

The chain is built from TRBV12-3 or TRBV12-4 and TRBJ1-2, with unresolved D. Trimming took off 2 bases at V and 0 bases at J, with 4 bases between the two ends. This CDR3 has 13 residues. The CDR3: CASSLTSNYGYTF. The CDR3 region has the DNA TGTGCCAGCAGTTTAACTTCTAACTATGGCTACACCTTC.

This clone was seen a few times. J is TRBJ1-2 and V is TRBV4-1, with 7 bases lining up with TRBD1. The germline V gene encodes CDR1 MGHRA and CDR2 YSYEKL. The CDR3 totals 15 residues. J lost 2 bases, V lost 4 bases, and 7 bases had no gene match. CDR3 sequence: CASSPGPGQNYGYTF. As DNA, the CDR3 is TGCGCCAGCAGCCCTGGACCGGGACAGAACTATGGCTACACCTTC.

V and J are TRBV2 and TRBJ2-5; 10 nucleotides agree with TRBD1. V dropped 6 bases and J dropped 2; count of bases not matched to a gene: 9. Germline CDR1 reads SNHLY; CDR2 reads FYNNEI. This CDR3 is built from 16 residues. This CDR3 is CASRGYPGQGQETQYF. CDR3 coding DNA: TGTGCCAGCAGAGGGTATCCGGGACAGGGGCAAGAGACCCAGTACTTC.

This clone appeared once. The V and J genes are TRBV19 and TRBJ1-5, with 7 nucleotides matching TRBD1. Looked up from germline, CDR1 is LNHDA and CDR2 is SQIVND (reference sequence). The CDR3 has 15 amino acids. V trimming: 6 bases; J trimming: 4 bases; junction bases outside the gene matches: 9. The CDR3 here is CASSLDRVGNQPQHF. The DNA for the CDR3 is TGTGCCAGTAGCCTAGACAGGGTGGGGAATCAGCCCCAGCATTTT.